The 12 T cell receptor beta chains reported below all come from one sample, sequenced in a study of T-cell reconstitution after alpha-beta-depleted transplantation in children. Unique molecular identifiers tagged the TCRbeta library. TCRdb re-called the PCR reads with MiXCR, one entry per CDR3 protein. The sample includes about 980,000 distinct CDR3 sequences, about 26% of them seen just once. The sample in question was PBMCs, mostly from graft donor cells, obtained 360 days after TCRalphabeta/CD19-depleted stem cell transplant. The receptor set was obtained from a boy in the first two years of life who had a stem cell transplant for SCID, so the T cells may come from the graft donor.

This chain joins TRBV9 and TRBJ1-1; tentative D call: TRBD1 (5 bases). Germline V gene lookup returns CDR1 SGDLS and CDR2 YYNGEE. The CDR3 consists of 15 residues. The V end lost 4 bases, the J end lost 6 bases, and 19 bases lay between the germline ends. The CDR3 loop is CASSLSPGTVAEAFF. The CDR3 DNA reads as TGTGCCAGCAGCCTCTCACCCGGGACCGTTGCTGAAGCTTTCTTT.

There are a few counts of this clonotype. In nucleotides, the CDR3 is TGCGCCAGCAGCCCCGGGGACAGGGGCTATGGCTACACCTTC. Its translation: CASSPGDRGYGYTF. This chain uses TRBV4-1 with TRBJ1-2, with TRBD1 matching 10 bases. CDR3 length equals 14 residues. CDR1 MGHRA and CDR2 YSYEKL come from the germline V gene. V lost 4 bases to trimming and J lost 4 bases; unmatched junction nucleotides: 3.

This clonotype has ten or more counts. This chain joins TRBV4-1 and TRBJ2-5; 10 bases are shared with TRBD2. Unmatched junction bases numbered 13, after V lost 0 bases and J lost 6 bases. The CDR3 runs 18 residues. From germline, CDR1 is MGHRA and CDR2 YSYEKL. The CDR3 DNA is TGCGCCAGCAGCCAAGATTTGGCGGCTAGCGGGAGAGGGAAGACCCAGTACTTC. It encodes CASSQDLAASGRGKTQYF.

This clonotype was seen a few times. This chain joins TRBV2 and TRBJ1-6; D may be TRBD1 (6 bases). The CDR3 totals 15 residues. Germline V CDR1 and CDR2: SNHLY, FYNNEI. Trimming cost V 6 bases and J 9 bases, with 18 bases left between them. The CDR3 region has the DNA TGTGCCAGCAGACTCTTAGGGGGTCTCGGTTCACCCCTCCACTTT. Translating gives CASRLLGGLGSPLHF.

The gene calls are TRBV28 and TRBJ2-3, with D hard to call. Germline V lookup: CDR1 MDHEN, CDR2 SYDVKM. V lost 6 bases and J lost 6, with 19 bases in between. This CDR3 has 15 residues. CDR3 in DNA: TGTGCCAGCAGGACCGACTCCCCTGGTTGGGATACGCAGTATTTT. Translation: CASRTDSPGWDTQYF. Full variable domain (outside the CDR3, taken from reference TRBV28 and TRBJ2-3): DVKVTQSSRYLVKRTGEKVFLECVQDMDHENMFWYRQDPGLGLRLIYFSYDVKMKEKGDIPEGYSVSREKKERFSLILESASTNQTSMYLCASRTDSPGWDTQYFGPGTRLTVL.

This clonotype was counted between two and nine times. The rearrangement joins TRBV13 to TRBJ2-7; D possibly corresponds to TRBD1 (5 bases). The CDR3 contains 15 residues. V gave up 4 bases and J gave up 2 bases, with 15 bases separating them. Germline V gene lookup returns CDR1 PRHDT and CDR2 FYEKMQ (reference sequence). The CDR3 protein is CASSWRLQETYEQYF. In DNA, the CDR3 is TGTGCCAGCAGCTGGCGCTTACAGGAAACCTACGAGCAGTACTTC.

The gene calls are TRBV30 and TRBJ1-5; TRBD1 aligns across 7 bases. The CDR3 is 13 residues long. CDR1 and CDR2 (germline): GTSNPN, SVGIG (reference sequence). V was pared by 0 bases and J by 4 bases, with 0 bases of the junction left unmatched. The CDR3 protein is CAWSVQGNQPQHF. CDR3 DNA sequence: TGTGCCTGGAGTGTACAGGGGAATCAGCCCCAGCATTTT.

This clonotype was observed at least ten times. This chain joins TRBV25-1 and TRBJ2-5; TRBD1 is a possible D gene (6 bases). V shed 6 bases and J shed 1 base, with 15 bases lying between them. Per the germline V gene, CDR1 is MGHDK and CDR2 is SYGVNS. The CDR3 length is 15 residues. CDR3 region: CASREGVFLQETQYF. In nucleotides, the CDR3 is TGTGCCAGCAGAGAGGGGGTTTTCCTCCAAGAGACCCAGTACTTC.

V is TRBV5-1 and J is TRBJ1-1, with unresolved D. CDR3 length equals 17 residues. V was pared by 1 base and J by 2 bases, with 18 bases between. CDR1 is SGHRS and CDR2 is YFSETQ in the germline V gene. The CDR3 DNA reads TGCGCCAGCAGCTTGAATTCTTGGGCAGTCTTTAACACTGAAGCTTTCTTT. It is translated as CASSLNSWAVFNTEAFF.

The chain carries TRBV20-1 and TRBJ2-7; D is undetermined. V lost 3 bases and J lost 2, with 8 bases in between. The CDR3 consists of 12 residues. Germline-derived CDR1 and CDR2 are DFQATT and SNEGSKA (reference sequence). CDR3: CSASSVAYEQYF. For the CDR3, the DNA is TGCAGTGCTAGCAGCGTCGCCTACGAGCAGTACTTC.

The rearrangement links TRBV24-1 to TRBJ2-1; TRBD1 or TRBD2 may be the D gene (5 bases each). Germline CDR1 and CDR2: KGHDR and SFDVKD. The CDR3 totals 13 residues. V was cut by 5 bases and J by 8 bases, with 12 bases left in between. CDR3 loop: CATSAPWGHEQFF. CDR3 sequence (DNA): TGTGCCACCAGTGCCCCCTGGGGACATGAGCAGTTCTTC.

This chain joins TRBV28 and TRBJ2-2; 9 bases agree with TRBD2. With 6 bases clipped from V and 0 bases from J, the junction kept 2 bases outside the gene matches. The V gene's germline CDR1 is MDHEN and CDR2 SYDVKM. This CDR3 comprises 15 residues. CDR3 DNA sequence: TGTGCCAGCAGGGGCGGGGGGGCGAACACCGGGGAGCTGTTTTTT. Translation gives CASRGGGANTGELFF.